This T cell receptor beta chain was captured by sequencing in a study of T cells in women clearing cervical HPV infection listed by TCRdb under 2018. With respect to the entire study: The cases were 20 to 25 women with histologically confirmed HPV16-related CIN3 or worse, and 2 of those women had invasive cancers. A median age of approximately 30 years was observed in cases versus 38 to 45 in controls, and no significant differences in baseline characteristics were found. Blood from cases was collected at the visit at which the lesion was first identified, whereas blood from controls was collected once infection was no longer detected. Because only a few women had HLA typing data, the possibility that HLA type acted as a confounder could not be ruled out. The parent cohort enrolled 10,000 or so women aged 18 or older in Guanacaste, Costa Rica, during about 1993 to 1995 and followed them for less than 8 years. Cases were matched to controls by age within five years and by the year the sample was collected. The 20 to 25 controls were women who cleared a single incident HPV16 infection within 12 months without developing precancer or cancer. This exploratory proof-of-principle case-control study, nested within the Guanacaste HPV Natural History Study in Costa Rica, compared TCR repertoires among women with different cervical HPV16 outcomes. Quality controls consisted of five blinded duplicates per group, for a total of about 60 samples made up of 50 or so participants and approximately 10 replicates. Among cases, blood sampling came a median of almost 150 days after lesion detection, with an interquartile range of roughly 90 to 230 days. Beyond this particular receptor, the publication reports: The cross-sectional design could not show whether associations preceded infection or resulted from it; effector/memory subsets and HPV-specific T cells were not isolated. Cases were distinguished from controls with an estimated AUC of roughly 0.79 by random forest classifiers combining richness and V gene abundances. TCR repertoire richness was significantly higher in CIN3+ cases than in controls across sequencing depths, while evenness did not differ. Because the number of T cells in each sample was unknown, differences in richness could reflect differing T-cell content rather than repertoire biology.

Every participant had a single incident cervical HPV16 infection, and prevalent HPV16 infections were excluded. Cervical HPV DNA was detected with MY09/MY11 PCR, and genotyping was done by dot-blot hybridization. Approximately 15 mL of heparinized blood were centrifuged, and the buffy coat was aliquoted, frozen at -30°C, then stored at -80°C. Genomic DNA was extracted from buffy coat specimens using QIAGEN kits. Using the immunoSEQ assay, multiplex PCR amplified TCR beta CDR3 regions from an average of 1200 ng of genomic DNA per sample. To correct primer bias, the assay used a complete synthetic TCR repertoire to set an amplification baseline. The amplicons were sequenced on the Illumina platform. As for the authors' bioinformatics: Sequences were error-corrected by clustering with frequency ratios and a modified nearest-neighbor algorithm and were then analyzed in the immunoSEQ Analyzer with IMGT gene definitions. At each rarefaction depth, TCR richness and evenness were averaged across 20 rarefaction repeats, and any sample with fewer sequences than the depth was left out. Wilcoxon rank sum tests with FDR correction were used to compare relative abundances of V, D and J genes between the groups. In the blinded duplicates, the intraclass correlation was over 95% for TCR richness and averaged about 80% across 65 to 75 gene segments. The source is immuneACCESS, and TCRdb retained only in-frame sequences with V and J called. Part of the clones is not carried over; for the studies checked, unresolved V genes explain less than half of this, and the remainder is unexplained. V, J and clone size are those of that table, while D and trimming were read from the DNA. This sample's table lists 40,000 or so clones. Of the sample, approximately 6% falls within the top ten clones.

A remark on this clone: Which antigen it targets is not known.

The source material was blood buffy coat. The source is a woman aged 18 to 75 with a cervical HPV16 infection that either progressed to CIN3+ or cleared (not recorded which).

This receptor carries the CDR3 CAAASGRARYEQYF. The sequenced CDR3 bases are TGTGCCGCAGCTAGCGGGAGGGCCAGGTACGAG. The rearranged chain carries TRBV28 and TRBJ2-7, with 12 bases aligning to TRBD2. The read gets to within 3 residues of the CDR3 end, and the germline J gene fills in the rest. V is trimmed back by 11 bases and J by 4 bases, and the junction contains 9 bases that no gene match accounts for. Looking up the germline V gene yields CDR1 MDHEN and CDR2 SYDVKM. Its CDR3 holds 14 amino acids, cysteine through phenylalanine. Only the CDR3 bases that were read are kept: 33 of them, in frame from base 1.